One and the same sample provided the 10 T cell receptor beta chains below, sequenced in a study of shared clonotypes between healthy human individuals. TCRdb's copy holds only in-frame clones and misses some; the assay was immunoSEQ multiplex PCR. The table shows about 2.4 million clones, with roughly 93% occurring only once. The source material was naive CD4+ T cells from PBMCs. Subset meaning: CD45RA+ positively selected. The source is a young man in good health. Some clones in this sample may be carry-over from other donors' samples.

The genes are TRBV6-5 and TRBJ1-1, with D perhaps TRBD1 (6 bases). Germline CDR1 reads MNHEY; CDR2 reads SVGAGI. V was clipped by 7 bases and J by 0 bases, with 9 bases between them. The CDR3 contains 13 residues. The CDR3 region is CASKGGLNTEAFF. In nucleotides, the CDR3 is TGTGCCAGCAAGGGGGGGCTGAACACTGAAGCTTTCTTT.

The chain employs TRBV5-1 and TRBJ2-1; a weak D match, TRBD1 (6 bases). This CDR3 is 20 amino acids long. Per the germline V gene, CDR1 is SGHRS and CDR2 is YFSETQ. Trimming pared 1 base from V and 0 bases from J, leaving 23 bases between. The CDR3 spells CASSLPRDNPIPSSYNEQFF. The CDR3 DNA sequence: TGCGCCAGCAGCTTGCCCCGGGACAACCCAATCCCGAGCTCCTACAATGAGCAGTTCTTC.

The V call is TRBV15, the J call TRBJ1-4, with D hard to call. The germline V and J ends were trimmed by 3 bases and 0 bases, with 11 bases remaining between them. In germline, CDR1 is LNHNV, CDR2 YYDKDF (reference sequence). The CDR3 runs to 16 residues. CDR3 sequence (DNA): TGTGCCACCAGCAGGCGAGCAGCTGCAACTAATGAAAAACTGTTTTTT. Its protein is CATSRRAAATNEKLFF.

The chain has TRBV19 and TRBJ2-1, with no clear D. The CDR3 runs 14 residues. The ends were cut back, 3 bases at V and 4 bases at J, with 10 bases in the middle. Germline CDR1 and CDR2: LNHDA and SQIVND (reference sequence). The CDR3 sequence: CASSIIGSYNEQFF. For the CDR3, the DNA is TGTGCCAGTAGTATCATCGGGTCGTACAATGAGCAGTTCTTC.

The V call is TRBV6-6, the J call TRBJ2-7; D uncertain. Per germline, CDR1 MNHNY and CDR2 SVGAGI (reference sequence). V was cut by 4 bases and J by 3 bases, with 10 bases left in between. CDR3 length: 13 residues. The CDR3 reads CASSWTQFYEQYF. The CDR3 DNA reads TGTGCCAGCAGTTGGACCCAATTCTACGAGCAGTACTTC.

As concerns this clone: Different DNA sequences within this sample yield the same CDR3. The V and J genes are TRBV2 and TRBJ1-1, with 8 nucleotides matching TRBD1. Unmatched junction bases numbered 3, after V lost 6 bases and J lost 0 bases. The CDR3 sequence is 14 residues long. Germline CDR1 reads SNHLY; CDR2 reads FYNNEI. CDR3 coding DNA: TGTGCCAGCAGGCGGGACAGGCTGAACACTGAAGCTTTCTTT. Amino acid sequence: CASRRDRLNTEAFF.

The rearrangement joins TRBV5-1 to TRBJ2-5; 10 bases map to TRBD2. Germline V CDR1 and CDR2: SGHRS, YFSETQ. After removal of 1 base from V and 5 bases from J, the junction contained 2 bases not matched to a gene. CDR3 length: 14 amino acids. This CDR3 is CASSLTSGTETQYF. The CDR3 DNA sequence: TGCGCCAGCAGCTTGACTAGCGGGACGGAGACCCAGTACTTC.

The genes are TRBV7-6 and TRBJ2-6; TRBD1 might be the D (5 bases). Germline loops: CDR1 SGHVS, CDR2 FNYEAQ. The CDR3 contains 17 residues. The germline V and J ends were trimmed by 1 base and 0 bases, with 10 bases remaining between them. The CDR3 coding sequence is TGTGCCAGCAGCTTAGGGGGCGGTAGCTCTGGGGCCAACGTCCTGACTTTC. Translation gives CASSLGGGSSGANVLTF.

The chain is built from TRBV30 and TRBJ1-2; TRBD1 agrees at 8 bases. V shed 2 bases and J 2 bases; nucleotides not matched to a gene: 1. Per the germline V gene, CDR1 is GTSNPN and CDR2 is SVGIG (reference sequence). The CDR3 length is 13 residues. The CDR3 bases are TGTGCCTGGAGTCACAGGGGGAACTATGGCTACACCTTC. Protein product: CAWSHRGNYGYTF.

The chain recombines TRBV9 with TRBJ2-1, with D unclear. The CDR3 totals 13 residues. The germline V and J ends were trimmed by 3 bases and 10 bases, with 14 bases remaining between them. CDR1 and CDR2 from the germline V gene are SGDLS and YYNGEE. The CDR3 loop reads CASSGQRVGEQFF. The DNA for the CDR3 is TGTGCCAGCAGCGGGCAAAGGGTGGGGGAGCAGTTCTTC.